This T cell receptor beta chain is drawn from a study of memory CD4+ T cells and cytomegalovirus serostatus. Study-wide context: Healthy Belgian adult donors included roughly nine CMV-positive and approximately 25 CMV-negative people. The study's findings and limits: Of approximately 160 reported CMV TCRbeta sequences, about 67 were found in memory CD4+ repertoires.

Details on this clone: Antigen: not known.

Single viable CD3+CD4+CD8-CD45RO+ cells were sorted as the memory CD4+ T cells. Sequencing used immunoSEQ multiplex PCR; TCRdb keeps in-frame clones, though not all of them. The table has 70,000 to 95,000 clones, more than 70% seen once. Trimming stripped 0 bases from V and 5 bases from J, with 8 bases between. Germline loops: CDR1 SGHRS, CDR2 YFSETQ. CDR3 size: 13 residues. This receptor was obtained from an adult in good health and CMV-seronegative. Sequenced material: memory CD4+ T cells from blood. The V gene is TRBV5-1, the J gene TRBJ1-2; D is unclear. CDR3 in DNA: TGCGCCAGCAGCTTGGCCGGACCATATGGCTACACCTTC. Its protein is CASSLAGPYGYTF.